This TCR beta chain was documented in a study of blood T cell repertoires in COVID-19. About the study: Collection of acute and convalescent COVID-19 samples took place in the United States, Italy and Spain.

Authors' analysis steps: Amplification from reference gene primers served as the basis for estimated nucleated cell counts. Profiling relied on immunoSEQ multiplex PCR, and the TCRdb table lists in-frame clones only, not all of them. V and J calls and clone size are those listed in that table; D and trimming were worked out from the DNA. The top ten hold around a sixth of the sample, which has around 77,000 clones, 82% seen once. This CDR3 contains 14 residues. Germline-derived CDR1 and CDR2 are MNHEY and SVGAGI. V trimming: 4 bases; J trimming: 3 bases; junction bases outside the gene matches: 4. This TCR was sampled from a human donor in a cohort sampled during active COVID-19. V usage is TRBV6-5 and J usage is TRBJ2-7; 9 bases align to TRBD1. The sequenced sample was peripheral blood. DNA for the CDR3: TGTGCCAGCAGTTTCCGGGACAGGGTCTACGAGCAGTACTTC. Encoded protein: CASSFRDRVYEQYF.